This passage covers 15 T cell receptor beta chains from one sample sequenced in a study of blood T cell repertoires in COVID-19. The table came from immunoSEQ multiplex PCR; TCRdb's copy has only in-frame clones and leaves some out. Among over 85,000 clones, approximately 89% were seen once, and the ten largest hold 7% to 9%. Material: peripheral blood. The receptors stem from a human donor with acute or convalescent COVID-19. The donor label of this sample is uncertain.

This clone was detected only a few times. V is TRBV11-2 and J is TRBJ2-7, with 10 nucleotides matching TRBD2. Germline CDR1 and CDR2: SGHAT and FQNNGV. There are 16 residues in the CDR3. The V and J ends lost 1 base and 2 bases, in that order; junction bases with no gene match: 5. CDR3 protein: CASSLGLAGATYEQYF. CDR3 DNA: TGTGCCAGCAGCTTAGGGCTAGCGGGGGCCACCTACGAGCAGTACTTC.

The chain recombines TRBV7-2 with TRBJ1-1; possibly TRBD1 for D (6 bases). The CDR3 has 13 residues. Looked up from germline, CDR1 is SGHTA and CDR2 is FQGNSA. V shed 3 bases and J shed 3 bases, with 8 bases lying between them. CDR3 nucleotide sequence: TGTGCCAGCAGCTTGCAGGGGTACACTGAAGCTTTCTTT. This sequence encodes CASSLQGYTEAFF.

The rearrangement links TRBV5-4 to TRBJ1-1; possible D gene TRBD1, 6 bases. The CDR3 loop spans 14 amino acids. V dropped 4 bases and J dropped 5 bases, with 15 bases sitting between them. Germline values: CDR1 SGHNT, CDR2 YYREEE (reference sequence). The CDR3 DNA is TGTGCCAGCAGCCCGGAAGGGGGAAGGACTGAAGCTTTCTTT. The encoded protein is CASSPEGGRTEAFF.

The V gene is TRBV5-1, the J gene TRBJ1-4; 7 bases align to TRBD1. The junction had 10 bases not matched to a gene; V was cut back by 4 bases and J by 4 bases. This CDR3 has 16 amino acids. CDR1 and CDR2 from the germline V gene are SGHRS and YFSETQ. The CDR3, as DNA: TGCGCCAGCAGCCCAGTATCGGGACAGTTTAATGAAAAACTGTTTTTT. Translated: CASSPVSGQFNEKLFF.

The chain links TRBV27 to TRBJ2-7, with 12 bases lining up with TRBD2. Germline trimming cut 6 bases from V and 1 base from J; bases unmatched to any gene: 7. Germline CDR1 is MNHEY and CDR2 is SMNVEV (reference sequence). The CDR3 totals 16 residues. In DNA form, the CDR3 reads TGTGCCAGCAGGCTACTAGCGGGGGGCACATCCTACGAGCAGTACTTC. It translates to CASRLLAGGTSYEQYF.

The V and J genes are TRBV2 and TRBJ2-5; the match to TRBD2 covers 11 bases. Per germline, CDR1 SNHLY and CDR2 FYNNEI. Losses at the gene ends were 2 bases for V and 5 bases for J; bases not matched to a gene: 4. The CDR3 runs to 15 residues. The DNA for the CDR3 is TGTGCCAGCAGTGAATTAGCGGGGGGGCTGGAGACCCAGTACTTC. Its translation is CASSELAGGLETQYF.

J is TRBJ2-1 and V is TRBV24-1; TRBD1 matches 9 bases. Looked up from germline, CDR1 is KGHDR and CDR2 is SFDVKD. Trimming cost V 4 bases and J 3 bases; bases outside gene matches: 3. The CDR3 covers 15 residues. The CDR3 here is CATSDPGQGYNEQFF. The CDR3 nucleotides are TGTGCCACCAGTGACCCGGGACAGGGCTACAATGAGCAGTTCTTC.

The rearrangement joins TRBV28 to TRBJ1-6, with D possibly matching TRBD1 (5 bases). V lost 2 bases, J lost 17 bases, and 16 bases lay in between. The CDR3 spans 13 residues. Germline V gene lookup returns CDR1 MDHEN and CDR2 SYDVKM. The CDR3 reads CASSLIGQTVFHF. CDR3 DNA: TGTGCCAGCAGTTTAATAGGGCAGACAGTTTTCCACTTT. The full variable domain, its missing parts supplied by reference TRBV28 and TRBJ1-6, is DVKVTQSSRYLVKRTGEKVFLECVQDMDHENMFWYRQDPGLGLRLIYFSYDVKMKEKGDIPEGYSVSREKKERFSLILESASTNQTSMYLCASSLIGQTVFHFGNGTRLTVT.

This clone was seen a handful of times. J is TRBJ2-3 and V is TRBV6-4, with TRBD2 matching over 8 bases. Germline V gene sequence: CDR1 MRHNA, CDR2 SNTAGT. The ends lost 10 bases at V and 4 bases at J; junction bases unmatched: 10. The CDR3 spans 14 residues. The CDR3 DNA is TGTGCCACCTCGACTAGCGTGGGGTCAGATACGCAGTATTTT. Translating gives CATSTSVGSDTQYF.

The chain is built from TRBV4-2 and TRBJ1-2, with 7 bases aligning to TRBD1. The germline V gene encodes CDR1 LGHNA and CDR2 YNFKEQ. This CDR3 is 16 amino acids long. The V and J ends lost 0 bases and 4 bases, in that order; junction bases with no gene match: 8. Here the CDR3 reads CASSQDPGTEIYGYTF. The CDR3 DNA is TGTGCCAGCAGCCAAGATCCGGGGACAGAGATCTATGGCTACACCTTC.

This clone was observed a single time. CDR3 sequence reads: CSVGQGATNYGYTF. The CDR3 region has the DNA TGCAGCGTGGGACAGGGGGCTACTAACTATGGCTACACCTTC. J is TRBJ1-2 and V is TRBV29-1, with 12 positions matching TRBD1. CDR3 length equals 14 residues. Per germline, CDR1 SQVTM and CDR2 ANQGSEA. After removal of 6 bases from V and 0 bases from J, the junction contained 2 bases not matched to a gene.

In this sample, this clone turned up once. The CDR3 region is CASSGATGTEAFF. CDR3 bases: TGTGCCAGCAGCGGGGCCACGGGCACTGAAGCTTTCTTT. The gene calls are TRBV7-3 and TRBJ1-1, with D perhaps TRBD1 (5 bases). The CDR3 totals 13 residues. CDR1 SGHTA and CDR2 FQGTGA come from the germline V gene. Trimming took off 5 bases at V and 4 bases at J, with 11 bases between the two ends.

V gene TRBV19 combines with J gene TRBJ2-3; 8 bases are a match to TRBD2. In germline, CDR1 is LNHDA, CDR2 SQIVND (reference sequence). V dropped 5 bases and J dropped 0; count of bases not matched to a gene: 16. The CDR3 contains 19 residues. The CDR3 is CASSEDSGATGGSTDTQYF. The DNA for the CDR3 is TGTGCCAGTAGTGAAGATAGCGGGGCCACGGGGGGTAGCACAGATACGCAGTATTTT.

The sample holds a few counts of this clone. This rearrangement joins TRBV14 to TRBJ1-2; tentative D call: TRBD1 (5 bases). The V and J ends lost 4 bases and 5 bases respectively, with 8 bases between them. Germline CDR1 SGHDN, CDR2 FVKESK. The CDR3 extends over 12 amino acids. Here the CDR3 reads CASSPQGYGYTF. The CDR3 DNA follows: TGTGCCAGCAGCCCGCAGGGTTATGGCTACACCTTC.

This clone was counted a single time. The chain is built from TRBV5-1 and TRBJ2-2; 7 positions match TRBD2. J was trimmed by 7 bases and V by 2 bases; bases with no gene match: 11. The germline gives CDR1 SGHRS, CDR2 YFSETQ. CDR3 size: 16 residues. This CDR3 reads CASSLTRGTGIGELFF. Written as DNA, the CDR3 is TGCGCCAGCAGCTTAACGCGGGGGACGGGGATCGGGGAGCTGTTTTTT.